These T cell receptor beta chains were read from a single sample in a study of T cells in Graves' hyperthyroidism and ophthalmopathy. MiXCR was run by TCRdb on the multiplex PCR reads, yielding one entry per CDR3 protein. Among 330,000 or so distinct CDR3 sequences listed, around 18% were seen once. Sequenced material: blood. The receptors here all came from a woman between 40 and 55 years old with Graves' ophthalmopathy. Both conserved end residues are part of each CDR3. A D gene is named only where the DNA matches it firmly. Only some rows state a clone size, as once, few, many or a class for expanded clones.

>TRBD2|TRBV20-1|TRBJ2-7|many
TGCAGTGCAAGACTGCTAGCGGGAGCCTACGAGCAGTACTTC
CSARLLAGAYEQYF
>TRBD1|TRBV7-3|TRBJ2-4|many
TGTGCCAGCAGCTCCCCTTTTCCGGGACAGGGGGGCCGACTAGCCAAAAACATTCAGTACTTC
CASSSPFPGQGGRLAKNIQYF
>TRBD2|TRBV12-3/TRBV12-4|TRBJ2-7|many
TGTGCCAGCAGTTTAGGGTCTAGCGGAGCCCGCTACGAGCAGTACTTC
CASSLGSSGARYEQYF
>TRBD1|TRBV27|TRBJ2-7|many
TGTGCCAGCAGCCTGGGGACAGGACAGGGCTACTACGAGCAGTACTTC
CASSLGTGQGYYEQYF
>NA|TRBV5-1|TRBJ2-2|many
TGCGCCAGCAGCTTGAACGGCCAAGGGAACACCGGGGAGCTGTTTTTT
CASSLNGQGNTGELFF
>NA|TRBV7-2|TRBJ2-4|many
TGTGCCAGCGTTTTAGAGCTAGCCAAAAACATTCAGTACTTC
CASVLELAKNIQYF
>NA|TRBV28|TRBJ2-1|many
TGTGCCAGCAGTTTTACAGGCTCCTACAATGAGCAGTTCTTC
CASSFTGSYNEQFF
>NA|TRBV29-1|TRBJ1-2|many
TGCAGCGTTGAAGTAAAAGACCAGTATGGCTACACCTTC
CSVEVKDQYGYTF
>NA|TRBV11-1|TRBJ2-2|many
TGTGCCAGCAGCGGTCTAAACCCCGTGGCAGCGAACACCGGGGAGCTGTTTTTT
CASSGLNPVAANTGELFF
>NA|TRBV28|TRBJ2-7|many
TGTGCCAGCAGTTTACCCCTAGCCCCCTACGAGCAGTACTTC
CASSLPLAPYEQYF
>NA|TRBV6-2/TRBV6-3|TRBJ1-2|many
TGTGCCACCTTCAGACAGGCGACGTATGGCTACACCTTC
CATFRQATYGYTF
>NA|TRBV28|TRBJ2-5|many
TGTGCCACCCGACACCAAGAGACCCAGTACTTC
CATRHQETQYF
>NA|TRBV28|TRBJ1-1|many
TGTGCCAGCAGTTTATTCGGGCAGGGAGGTACTGAAGCTTTCTTT
CASSLFGQGGTEAFF
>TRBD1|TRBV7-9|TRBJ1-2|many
TGTGCCAGCAGGCAGGACAGGGTACATGGCTACACCTTC
CASRQDRVHGYTF
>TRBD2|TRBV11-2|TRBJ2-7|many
TGTGCCAGCACCCAGACTAGCGCCCTCTACGAGCAGTACTTC
CASTQTSALYEQYF
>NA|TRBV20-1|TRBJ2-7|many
TGCAGTGCTAGAGGAGGAGGGGAGGACGGGGGGCAGTACTTC
CSARGGGEDGGQYF
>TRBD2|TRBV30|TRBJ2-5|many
TGTGCCTCTGGACTAGCGGGAGCGTACCAAGAGACCCAGTACTTC
CASGLAGAYQETQYF
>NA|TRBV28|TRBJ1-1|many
TGTGCCAGCAGTTTAACAGGGATTGACACTGAAGCTTTCTTT
CASSLTGIDTEAFF
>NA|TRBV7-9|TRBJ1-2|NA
TGTGCCAGCAGCACCGATGGAATCTTCGCCGATGGCTACACCTTC
CASSTDGIFADGYTF
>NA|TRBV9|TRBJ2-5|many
TGTGCCAGCAGCGTGGGACTCCTGGGGGAGACCCAGTACTTC
CASSVGLLGETQYF
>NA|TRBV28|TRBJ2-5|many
TGTGCCAGCAGTTTTCAGGCCCGGGAGACCCAGTACTTC
CASSFQARETQYF
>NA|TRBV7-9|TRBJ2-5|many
TGTGCCAGCAGCTTTGGGTCCTCACGCGGGGAGACCCAGTACTTC
CASSFGSSRGETQYF
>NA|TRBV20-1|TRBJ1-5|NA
TGCAGTGCTACCTTACTCTCCCGAAATCAGCCCCAGCATTTT
CSATLLSRNQPQHF